The TCR beta chain described here comes from a study of blood T cell repertoires in COVID-19. The germline gives CDR1 KGHDR, CDR2 SFDVKD. V lost 3 bases, J lost 1 base, and 4 bases stayed unmatched. The CDR3 consists of 16 residues. As to this clone: Other DNA sequences in this specimen translate into the identical CDR3.

Source study methods: From reference gene primer amplification, estimates of nucleated cell counts were derived. This table comes from immunoSEQ multiplex PCR, and its TCRdb copy is limited to in-frame clones, with some not included. Clone size and V and J calls were adopted from that table, with D and trimming inferred from the DNA. The sample holds 250,000 to 350,000 clones, roughly 83% seen once. Sequenced input: peripheral blood. The V and J genes are TRBV24-1 and TRBJ2-7; 11 bases match TRBD1. The clonotype was recovered from a human donor with COVID-19, enrolled during active disease. The donor label of this sample is uncertain. In DNA, the CDR3 is TGTGCCACCAGTGATCCAGGACAGGGGGCATCCTACGAGCAGTACTTC. Protein product: CATSDPGQGASYEQYF.